This T cell receptor (beta chain) comes out of a study of OX40 agonist ivuxolimab in advanced cancers. Study information: A partial response was reached by three patients: one with hepatocellular carcinoma and two with cutaneous melanoma. General observations from the study: There was clonal expansion of CD4+ and CD8+ blood T cells by week 6 at 0.1 to 3.0 mg/kg.

In the case of this clone: Its antigen is unidentified.

Only in-frame clones appear in the TCRdb table, and some are missing; sequencing was by immunoSEQ multiplex PCR. The sample has 65,000 to 70,000 clones, around 87% seen once. The CDR3 spans 14 residues. J lost 7 bases, V lost 1 base, and 4 bases had no gene match. Germline lookup yields CDR1 SEHNR and CDR2 FQNEAQ (reference sequence). Autoimmune disease history or systemic immunosuppression disqualified patients. This clonotype was obtained from an adult with an advanced solid tumor such as melanoma, head and neck, liver or kidney cancer. The specimen was CD4+ or CD8+ T cells sorted from blood, collected in a trial of the OX40 agonist ivuxolimab. The chain uses TRBV7-9 and TRBJ1-2; 9 nucleotides align to TRBD1. This CDR3 reads CASSLETGGLGYTF. CDR3 nucleotides: TGTGCCAGCAGCTTAGAAACAGGGGGCCTTGGCTACACCTTC.